Sequencing of this TCR beta chain was carried out in a study of Tregs in tolerant kidney transplant recipients. Study-level findings and limits: The small number of patients limits these findings pending further validation. No direct test of biological reproducibility was done here. Nucleotide sequences could not be compared across some patients' samples due to primer changes.

CDR1 is LGHNA, CDR2 YNFKEQ, per germline. Germline trimming cut 4 bases from V and 0 bases from J; bases unmatched to any gene: 4. This CDR3 has 16 residues. About this clone itself: What it binds is not known.

The protocol was immunoSEQ multiplex PCR, while the TCRdb copy is restricted to in-frame clones and leaves out a portion. Of tens of thousands of clones in the sample, 93% were seen once. Mixed chimerism was transient after nonmyeloablative marrow transplants from related graft donors. Unstimulated regulatory T cells (CD4+CD25+CD127-), CD4+CD25- non-regulatory cells, CD4 and CD8 cells were FACS-sorted from thawed PBMCs. The clonotype comes from a human patient who received a combined kidney and bone marrow transplant. Some of the T cells may derive from the graft donor. The sequences come from CD4+ T cells from blood (PBMCs), collected 12 months after the transplant. The chain is built from TRBV4-2 and TRBJ1-4; 8 nucleotides agree with TRBD1. CDR3 sequence (DNA): TGTGCCAGCAGCCGGGAACAGGGGGCAACTAATGAAAAACTGTTTTTT. The encoded protein is CASSREQGATNEKLFF.